A selection of T cell receptor beta chains follows, all from one sample in a study of blood T cell repertoires in COVID-19. Measured with immunoSEQ multiplex PCR; TCRdb has only the in-frame clones, and not every one. The table records some 490,000 clones, more than 85% of them present only once. Sequencing used PBMCs or T cells enriched from blood (not recorded which). The receptors originated from a woman aged 55-70 years who had recovered from COVID-19. The CDR3 runs from the conserved cysteine through the conserved F or W. A D gene is named only where the DNA matches it firmly. Clone size appears in some rows only: once, few, many, or a class for an expanded clone.

abundance: NA
v_gene: TRBV5-1
j_gene: TRBJ1-1
d_gene: NA
CDR3nt: TGCGCCAGCAGCTTGGCCGACAGATACACTGAAGCTTTCTTT
CDR3aa: CASSLADRYTEAFF

abundance: NA
v_gene: TRBV11-3
j_gene: TRBJ1-1
d_gene: NA
CDR3nt: TGTGCCAGCAGCTTAGGGGTCAGGGACACTGAAGCTTTCTTT
CDR3aa: CASSLGVRDTEAFF

abundance: NA
v_gene: TRBV7-2
j_gene: TRBJ1-3
d_gene: NA
CDR3nt: TGTGCCAGCAGCTACGATGGGAGGGAAGGGAACACCATATATTTT
CDR3aa: CASSYDGREGNTIYF

abundance: NA
v_gene: TRBV12-5
j_gene: TRBJ1-3
d_gene: NA
CDR3nt: TGTGCTAGTGGTTCCGGGACATCTGGAAACACCATATATTTT
CDR3aa: CASGSGTSGNTIYF

abundance: NA
v_gene: TRBV2
j_gene: TRBJ2-3
d_gene: TRBD1
CDR3nt: TGTGCCAGCACAGGCGACAGGGCCACAGATACGCAGTATTTT
CDR3aa: CASTGDRATDTQYF

abundance: NA
v_gene: TRBV5-1
j_gene: TRBJ1-4
d_gene: NA
CDR3nt: TGCGCCAGCAGAACCACGGGAGGAAAACTGTTTTTT
CDR3aa: CASRTTGGKLFF

abundance: NA
v_gene: TRBV5-6
j_gene: TRBJ1-2
d_gene: NA
CDR3nt: TGTGCCAGCAGCCTGCGGGGGGCTAGTAACTATGGCTACACCTTC
CDR3aa: CASSLRGASNYGYTF

abundance: NA
v_gene: TRBV2
j_gene: TRBJ2-3
d_gene: TRBD2
CDR3nt: TGTGCCAGCAGTGTATCTCTAGCGGGGGGTGGAGATACGCAGTATTTT
CDR3aa: CASSVSLAGGGDTQYF

abundance: NA
v_gene: TRBV11-2
j_gene: TRBJ2-2
d_gene: NA
CDR3nt: TGTGCCAGCAGCCCGACCAGGGTCGCGAACACCGGGGAGCTGTTTTTT
CDR3aa: CASSPTRVANTGELFF

abundance: NA
v_gene: TRBV11-2
j_gene: TRBJ1-5
d_gene: NA
CDR3nt: TGTGCCAGCACTAACAAAGTCAGGGGACCAGATCAGCCCCAGCATTTT
CDR3aa: CASTNKVRGPDQPQHF

abundance: NA
v_gene: TRBV19
j_gene: TRBJ2-7
d_gene: TRBD2
CDR3nt: TGTGCCAGTAGTAAAAGAGCGGGGGAGACGGCCTACGAGCAGTACTTC
CDR3aa: CASSKRAGETAYEQYF

abundance: NA
v_gene: TRBV19
j_gene: TRBJ2-7
d_gene: TRBD1
CDR3nt: TGTGCCAGTAGTGTAACAGGGGTGATATACGAGCAGTACTTC
CDR3aa: CASSVTGVIYEQYF

abundance: NA
v_gene: TRBV5-4
j_gene: TRBJ1-1
d_gene: NA
CDR3nt: TGTGCCAGCAGCGAGTGGGGGGACACTGAAGCTTTCTTT
CDR3aa: CASSEWGDTEAFF

abundance: NA
v_gene: TRBV7-2
j_gene: TRBJ1-3
d_gene: TRBD1
CDR3nt: TGTGCCAGCAGCTTTCAACTGACAGGGAGCTCTGGAAACACCATATATTTT
CDR3aa: CASSFQLTGSSGNTIYF

abundance: NA
v_gene: TRBV5-5
j_gene: TRBJ2-3
d_gene: TRBD1
CDR3nt: TGTGCCAGCATGCGGGGGACAGGGGCCGATACGCAGTATTTT
CDR3aa: CASMRGTGADTQYF

abundance: NA
v_gene: TRBV6-5
j_gene: TRBJ1-1
d_gene: NA
CDR3nt: TGTGCCAGCAGTCCCGGGGGAACTGAAGCTTTCTTT
CDR3aa: CASSPGGTEAFF

abundance: NA
v_gene: TRBV6-1
j_gene: TRBJ1-5
d_gene: NA
CDR3nt: TGTGCCAGCAGTGAGCAGGGTCATCAGCCCCAGCATTTT
CDR3aa: CASSEQGHQPQHF

abundance: NA
v_gene: TRBV3-1/TRBV3-2
j_gene: TRBJ2-2
d_gene: NA
CDR3nt: TGTGCCAGCAGCCAAAATGCGGGGTCCAGGACCGGGGAGCTGTTTTTT
CDR3aa: CASSQNAGSRTGELFF

abundance: once
v_gene: TRBV21-1
j_gene: TRBJ2-1
d_gene: NA
CDR3nt: TGTGCCAGCAGCAGGGCCTCCTACAATGAGCAGTTCTTC
CDR3aa: CASSRASYNEQFF

abundance: few
v_gene: TRBV6-6
j_gene: TRBJ1-2
d_gene: TRBD1
CDR3nt: TGTGCCAGCAGTCTCCCCCGCGGACAGGGGGTAAATCTGTACTATGGCTACACCTTC
CDR3aa: CASSLPRGQGVNLYYGYTF

abundance: NA
v_gene: TRBV9
j_gene: TRBJ1-2
d_gene: NA
CDR3nt: TGTGCCAGCAGCGTAGAATTCGGCGGGGGCTACACCTTC
CDR3aa: CASSVEFGGGYTF

abundance: few
v_gene: TRBV10-3
j_gene: TRBJ1-5
d_gene: TRBD1
CDR3nt: TGTGCCATCAGTGAGGGGACAGGATCCCTCAATCAGCCCCAGCATTTT
CDR3aa: CAISEGTGSLNQPQHF